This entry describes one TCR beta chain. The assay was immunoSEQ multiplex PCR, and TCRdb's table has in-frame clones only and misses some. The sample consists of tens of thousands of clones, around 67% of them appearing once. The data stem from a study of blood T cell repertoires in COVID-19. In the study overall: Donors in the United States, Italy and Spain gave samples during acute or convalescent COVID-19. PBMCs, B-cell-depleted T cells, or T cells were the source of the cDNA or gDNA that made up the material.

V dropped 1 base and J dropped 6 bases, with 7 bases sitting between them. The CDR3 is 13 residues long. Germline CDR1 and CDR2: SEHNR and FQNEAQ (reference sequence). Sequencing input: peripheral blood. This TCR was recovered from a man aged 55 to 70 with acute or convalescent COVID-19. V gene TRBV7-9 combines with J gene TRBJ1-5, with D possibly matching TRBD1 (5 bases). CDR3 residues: CASSLEGLQPQHF. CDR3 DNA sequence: TGTGCCAGCAGCTTAGAGGGGCTTCAGCCCCAGCATTTT.